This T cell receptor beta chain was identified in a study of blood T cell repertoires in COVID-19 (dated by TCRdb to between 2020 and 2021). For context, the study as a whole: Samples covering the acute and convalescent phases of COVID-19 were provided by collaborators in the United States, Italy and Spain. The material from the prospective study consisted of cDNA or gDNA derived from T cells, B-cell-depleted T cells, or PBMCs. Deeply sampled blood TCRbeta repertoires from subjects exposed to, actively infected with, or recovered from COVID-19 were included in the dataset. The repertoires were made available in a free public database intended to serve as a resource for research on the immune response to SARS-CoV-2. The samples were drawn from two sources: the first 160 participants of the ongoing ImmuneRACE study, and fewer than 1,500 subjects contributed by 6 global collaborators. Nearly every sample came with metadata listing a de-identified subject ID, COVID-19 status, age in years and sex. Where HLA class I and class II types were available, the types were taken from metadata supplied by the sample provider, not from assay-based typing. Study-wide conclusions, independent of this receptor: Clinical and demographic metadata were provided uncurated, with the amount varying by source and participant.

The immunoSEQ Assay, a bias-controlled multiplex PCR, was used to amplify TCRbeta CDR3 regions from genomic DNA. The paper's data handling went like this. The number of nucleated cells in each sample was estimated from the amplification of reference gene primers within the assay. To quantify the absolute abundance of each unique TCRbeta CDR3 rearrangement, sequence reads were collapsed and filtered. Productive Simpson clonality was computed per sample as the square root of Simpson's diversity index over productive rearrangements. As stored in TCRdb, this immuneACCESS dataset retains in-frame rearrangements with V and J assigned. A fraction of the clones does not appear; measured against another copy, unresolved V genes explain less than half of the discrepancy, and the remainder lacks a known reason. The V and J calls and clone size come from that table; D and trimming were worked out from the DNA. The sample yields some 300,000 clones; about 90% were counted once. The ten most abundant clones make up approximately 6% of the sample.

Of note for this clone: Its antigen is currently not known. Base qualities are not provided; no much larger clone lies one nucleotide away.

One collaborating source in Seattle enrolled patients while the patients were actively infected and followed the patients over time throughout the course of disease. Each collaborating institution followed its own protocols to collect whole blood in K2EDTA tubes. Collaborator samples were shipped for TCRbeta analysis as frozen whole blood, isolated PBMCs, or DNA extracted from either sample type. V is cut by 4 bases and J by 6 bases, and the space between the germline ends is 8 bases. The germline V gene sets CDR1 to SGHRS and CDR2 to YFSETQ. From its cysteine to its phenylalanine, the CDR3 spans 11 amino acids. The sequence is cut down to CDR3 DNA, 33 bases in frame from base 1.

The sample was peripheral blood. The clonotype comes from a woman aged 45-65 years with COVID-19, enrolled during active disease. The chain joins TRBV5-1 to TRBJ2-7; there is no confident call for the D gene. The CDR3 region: CASSRAGEQYF. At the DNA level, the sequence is TGCGCCAGCAGCCGCGCTGGCGAGCAGTACTTC.